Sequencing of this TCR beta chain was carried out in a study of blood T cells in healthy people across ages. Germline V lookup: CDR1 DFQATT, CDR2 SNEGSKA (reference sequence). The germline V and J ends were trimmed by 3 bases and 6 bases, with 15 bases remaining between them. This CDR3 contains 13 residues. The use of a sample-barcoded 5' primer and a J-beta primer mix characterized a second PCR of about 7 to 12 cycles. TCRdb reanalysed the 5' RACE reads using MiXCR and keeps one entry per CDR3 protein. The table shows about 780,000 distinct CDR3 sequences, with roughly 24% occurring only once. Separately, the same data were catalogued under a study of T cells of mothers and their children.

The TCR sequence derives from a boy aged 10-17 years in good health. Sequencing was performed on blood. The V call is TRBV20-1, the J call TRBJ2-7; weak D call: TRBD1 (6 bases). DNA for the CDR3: TGCAGTGCTAGCGGACAGATCGAATCCGAGCAGTACTTC. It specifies CSASGQIESEQYF.